The 3 T cell receptor beta chains given below trace back to one sample, sequenced in a study of blood T cell repertoires in COVID-19. Sequenced by immunoSEQ multiplex PCR; TCRdb stores in-frame clones only, minus some. The sample has approximately 120,000 clones, around 90% seen once. The specimen sequenced was peripheral blood. The receptor source for this set is a man in his fifties or sixties with COVID-19, enrolled during active disease.

The V and J genes are TRBV3-1 (or the pseudogene TRBV3-2) and TRBJ2-1, with 9 bases fitting TRBD2. The junction had 5 bases not matched to a gene; V was cut back by 3 bases and J by 5 bases. From germline, CDR1 is LGHDT and CDR2 YNNKEL (reference sequence). CDR3 length equals 15 residues. CDR3 region: CASSQETSGNNEQFF. CDR3 bases: TGTGCCAGCAGCCAGGAGACTAGCGGCAACAATGAGCAGTTCTTC.

The chain has TRBV6-5 and TRBJ1-1, with 7 bases identical to TRBD1. Germline CDR1 is MNHEY and CDR2 is SVGAGI. The CDR3 runs 13 residues. Trimming removed 7 bases from V and 11 bases from J; junction bases left unmatched: 13. The CDR3 DNA is TGTGCCAGCACCTTGGAACGGGGACAGAGTGCTTTCTTT. Translation: CASTLERGQSAFF.

The rearrangement links TRBV25-1 to TRBJ1-2; the D gene is possibly TRBD1 (5 bases). The CDR3 extends over 12 amino acids. Germline CDR1 and CDR2: MGHDK and SYGVNS. V lost 6 bases, J lost 8 bases, and 13 bases lay in between. The CDR3 spells CASRAGYRGYTF. The CDR3 DNA reads as TGTGCCAGCAGAGCAGGGTATCGGGGCTACACCTTC.